A single sample gave rise to the 25 T cell receptor beta chains below, sequenced in a study of blood T cell repertoires in COVID-19. Profiling relied on immunoSEQ multiplex PCR, and the TCRdb table lists in-frame clones only, not all of them. Of 120,000 to 150,000 clones in the sample, about four fifths were seen once. Material for sequencing was peripheral blood. These receptors originate from a human donor with acute or convalescent COVID-19. The donor label of this sample is uncertain.

This chain links TRBV30 with TRBJ1-2; TRBD1 agrees at 7 bases. The CDR3 extends over 13 amino acids. CDR1 is GTSNPN, CDR2 SVGIG, per germline (reference sequence). With 3 bases clipped from V and 10 bases from J, the junction kept 11 bases outside the gene matches. The CDR3 region is CAWRAGGLGDYTF. CDR3 coding DNA: TGTGCCTGGAGGGCAGGGGGGCTTGGAGACTACACCTTC.

The chain employs TRBV5-1 and TRBJ1-1, with 7 bases aligning to TRBD1. J was trimmed by 5 bases and V by 0 bases; bases with no gene match: 7. This CDR3 has 15 residues. Looked up from germline, CDR1 is SGHRS and CDR2 is YFSETQ. The CDR3 nucleotides read TGCGCCAGCAGCTTGGTATTACAGGGACAGACTGAAGCTTTCTTT. It encodes CASSLVLQGQTEAFF.

The V call is TRBV5-6, the J call TRBJ1-6, with D possibly matching TRBD1 (5 bases). There are 17 residues in the CDR3. Germline loops: CDR1 SGHDT, CDR2 YYEEEE. The ends were cut back, 3 bases at V and 2 bases at J, with 15 bases in the middle. CDR3 sequence (DNA): TGTGCCAGCAGCTCACAGTGGGAGGGGCCCTATAATTCACCCCTCCACTTT. Translating it yields CASSSQWEGPYNSPLHF. The whole variable domain, filled in from reference TRBV5-6 and TRBJ1-6, reads DAGVTQSPTHLIKTRGQQVTLRCSPKSGHDTVSWYQQALGQGPQFIFQYYEEEERQRGNFPDRFSGHQFPNYSSELNVNALLLGDSALYLCASSSQWEGPYNSPLHFGNGTRLTVT.

In this sample, this clone turned up many times. For the CDR3, the DNA is TGCGCCAGCAGCCCATTACCGGGCTCTGGAAACACCATATATTTT. Residues: CASSPLPGSGNTIYF. The chain has TRBV5-1 and TRBJ1-3; the D is unclear. From germline, CDR1 is SGHRS and CDR2 YFSETQ. Trimming cost V 4 bases and J 0 bases, with 11 bases left between them. The CDR3 runs to 15 residues. Drawing the rest from reference TRBV5-1 and TRBJ1-3, the complete variable domain is KAGVTQTPRYLIKTRGQQVTLSCSPISGHRSVSWYQQTPGQGLQFLFEYFSETQRNKGNFPGRFSGRQFSNSRSEMNVSTLELGDSALYLCASSPLPGSGNTIYFGEGSWLTVV.

V usage is TRBV18 and J usage is TRBJ2-5; 7 nucleotides match TRBD1. V dropped 6 bases and J dropped 0; count of bases not matched to a gene: 10. The CDR3 loop spans 16 amino acids. From germline, CDR1 is KGHSH and CDR2 LQKENI. The CDR3 sequence: CASSGSHGTDQETQYF. CDR3 bases: TGTGCCAGCTCGGGGTCACACGGGACAGACCAAGAGACCCAGTACTTC.

The chain links TRBV4-1 to TRBJ1-2; 7 bases agree with TRBD1. Germline V CDR1 and CDR2: MGHRA, YSYEKL. This CDR3 comprises 16 residues. The trim removed 2 bases at V and 0 bases at J, leaving 6 bases unmatched. The CDR3 sequence: CASSQSGTATNYGYTF. In DNA, the CDR3 is TGCGCCAGCAGCCAATCAGGGACAGCTACTAACTATGGCTACACCTTC.

V gene TRBV5-1 combines with J gene TRBJ1-1, with no clear D. Between the trimmed V and J ends, which lost 4 bases and 1 base, there was a span of 20 bases. This CDR3 is built from 17 residues. The V gene's germline CDR1 is SGHRS and CDR2 YFSETQ. The CDR3 region is CASSLSVSGLENTEAFF. The CDR3 DNA follows: TGCGCCAGCAGCCTAAGTGTGTCGGGGTTGGAGAACACTGAAGCTTTCTTT.

A single count supports this clone. V and J are TRBV9 and TRBJ1-1; tentatively, D is TRBD1 (6 bases). CDR1 is SGDLS and CDR2 is YYNGEE in the germline V gene. Trimming left V 2 bases short and J 1 base short, with 9 bases between. This CDR3 is built from 14 residues. CDR3 nucleotide sequence: TGTGCCAGCAGCGTGGGCAGGGGGAACACTGAAGCTTTCTTT. It encodes CASSVGRGNTEAFF.

The chain couples TRBV3-1 (or the pseudogene TRBV3-2) to TRBJ2-5; 7 bases align to TRBD1. The CDR3 runs 16 residues. Per germline, CDR1 LGHDT and CDR2 YNNKEL (reference sequence). V was clipped by 4 bases and J by 7 bases; unmatched bases: 15. CDR3 coding DNA: TGTGCCAGCAGCCTCGCCCCGACAGGGCACGGAGTGACCCAGTACTTC. Its protein is CASSLAPTGHGVTQYF.

The J gene is TRBJ1-2, the V gene TRBV4-1; D is perhaps TRBD1 (6 bases). CDR1 and CDR2 (germline): MGHRA, YSYEKL. The CDR3 runs to 19 residues. V was clipped by 0 bases and J by 5 bases, with 25 bases between them. CDR3 sequence reads: CASSQDPGGRDNLRYGYTF. In nucleotides, the CDR3 is TGCGCCAGCAGCCAAGATCCGGGGGGCCGGGACAACCTCAGATATGGCTACACCTTC.

This clone has more than one count but fewer than ten. This chain uses TRBV6-1 with TRBJ2-1; a possible D gene is TRBD1 (5 bases). This CDR3 comprises 15 residues. In germline, CDR1 is MNHNS, CDR2 SASEGT. With 1 base removed from V and 0 bases from J, the gap between germline ends came to 7 bases. The CDR3 here is CASSEGDSSYNEQFF. The CDR3, as DNA: TGTGCCAGCAGTGAAGGTGACAGCTCCTACAATGAGCAGTTCTTC.

The V and J genes are TRBV9 and TRBJ2-2, with 16 bases aligning to TRBD2. This CDR3 has 16 residues. V was clipped by 3 bases and J by 5 bases; unmatched bases: 1. Germline V gives CDR1 SGDLS, CDR2 YYNGEE. The CDR3 is CASSAGLAGGTGELFF. In DNA form, the CDR3 reads TGTGCCAGCAGCGCGGGACTAGCGGGGGGGACCGGGGAGCTGTTTTTT. Full variable domain (outside the CDR3, taken from reference TRBV9 and TRBJ2-2): DSGVTQTPKHLITATGQRVTLRCSPRSGDLSVYWYQQSLDQGLQFLIQYYNGEERAKGNILERFSAQQFPDLHSELNLSSLELGDSALYFCASSAGLAGGTGELFFGEGSRLTVL.

The rearrangement uses TRBV2 and TRBJ2-3; weak D call: TRBD1 (6 bases). Germline CDR1 and CDR2: SNHLY and FYNNEI. Trimming removed 5 bases from V and 2 bases from J, with 17 bases in between. This CDR3 is 16 amino acids long. Written as DNA, the CDR3 is TGTGCCAGCAGTTCCTCCTTGACAGGCACCACAGATACGCAGTATTTT. It is translated as CASSSSLTGTTDTQYF.

This clone has only a few counts. V and J are TRBV9 and TRBJ2-7; D is possibly TRBD2 (6 bases). Germline values: CDR1 SGDLS, CDR2 YYNGEE. The V gene lost 4 bases and the J gene lost 6 bases, with 14 bases spanning the gap. This CDR3 is built from 13 residues. The CDR3 protein is CASSPGGSLEQYF. In DNA form, the CDR3 reads TGTGCCAGCAGCCCCGGGGGAAGCCTCGAGCAGTACTTC.

This sequence joins TRBV29-1 and TRBJ2-3; 8 bases align to TRBD2. Germline V gene lookup returns CDR1 SQVTM and CDR2 ANQGSEA. CDR3 length: 15 amino acids. Trimming took 3 bases from V and 4 from J; bases not matched to a gene: 9. The CDR3 sequence: CSVDRGGRGADTQYF. DNA for the CDR3: TGCAGCGTTGATCGGGGGGGCCGAGGGGCAGATACGCAGTATTTT.

The chain employs TRBV11-2 and TRBJ2-7; D is ambiguous. The V gene lost 4 bases and the J gene lost 4 bases, with 8 bases spanning the gap. The CDR3 totals 12 residues. The germline V gene encodes CDR1 SGHAT and CDR2 FQNNGV. Here the CDR3 reads CASSSQYYEQYV. CDR3 in DNA: TGTGCCAGCAGCTCACAGTATTACGAGCAGTACGTC.

This sequence joins TRBV7-8 and TRBJ1-2, with D uncertain. V was trimmed by 5 bases and J by 0 bases, leaving 22 bases between them. The CDR3 is 18 residues long. Germline CDR1 and CDR2: SGHVS and FQNEAQ. The CDR3 loop is CASSLSDRSFIANYGYTF. CDR3 nucleotide sequence: TGTGCCAGCAGCCTAAGCGACCGCAGTTTCATAGCTAACTATGGCTACACCTTC.

V usage is TRBV6-6 and J usage is TRBJ1-2; 8 bases map to TRBD1. The CDR3 consists of 13 residues. Trimming removed 2 bases from V and 8 bases from J; junction bases left unmatched: 4. Germline V gene sequence: CDR1 MNHNY, CDR2 SVGAGI (reference sequence). This chain's CDR3 is CASSYDRGNGYTF. CDR3 in DNA: TGTGCCAGCAGTTACGACAGGGGAAACGGCTACACCTTC.

The gene calls are TRBV27 and TRBJ1-2; 7 positions agree with TRBD1. This CDR3 comprises 16 residues. V lost 5 bases and J lost 4; bases outside the gene matches: 13. Germline V lookup: CDR1 MNHEY, CDR2 SMNVEV (reference sequence). CDR3 sequence reads: CASSPDMGDSRYGYTF. For the CDR3, the DNA is TGTGCCAGCAGTCCCGATATGGGGGACAGTCGCTATGGCTACACCTTC.

The chain is built from TRBV6-1 and TRBJ1-3; 7 bases fit TRBD1. Germline V gene sequence: CDR1 MNHNS, CDR2 SASEGT. With V trimmed by 1 base and J by 4 bases, 4 bases remained unmatched. This CDR3 comprises 15 residues. The CDR3 loop is CASSEGRGLGNTIYF. DNA of the CDR3: TGTGCCAGCAGTGAAGGAAGGGGGCTCGGAAACACCATATATTTT.

The chain joins TRBV4-1 to TRBJ1-2; D is ambiguous. Germline CDR1 is MGHRA and CDR2 is YSYEKL. CDR3 size: 15 residues. The V end lost 0 bases, the J end lost 7 bases, and 15 bases lay between the germline ends. The CDR3 nucleotides read TGCGCCAGCAGCCAAGATCACGGAGGTAAAAGTGGCTACACCTTC. This gives the protein CASSQDHGGKSGYTF.

The rearrangement links TRBV11-3 to TRBJ2-1; maybe TRBD2 (6 bases). Germline-derived CDR1 and CDR2 are SGHNT and YENEEA. The CDR3 is 14 residues long. V dropped 5 bases and J dropped 6 bases, with 14 bases sitting between them. The CDR3 DNA follows: TGTGCCAGCAGCGAGACCTGGGGGGTCAATGAGCAGTTCTTC. This gives the protein CASSETWGVNEQFF. The variable domain in full, with the rest retrieved from reference TRBV11-3 and TRBJ2-1, is EAGVVQSPRYKIIEKKQPVAFWCNPISGHNTLYWYLQNLGQGPELLIRYENEEAVDDSQLPKDRFSAERLKGVDSTLKIQPAELGDSAVYLCASSETWGVNEQFFGPGTRLTVL.

The chain uses TRBV10-3 and TRBJ2-7, with 9 bases fitting TRBD1. CDR3 size: 16 residues. Germline CDR1 ENHRY, CDR2 SYGVKD. The V gene end was trimmed by 3 bases and the J gene end by 5 bases; junction bases not matched to a gene: 11. CDR3 amino acids: CAISDPGTGSHHEQYV. In DNA, the CDR3 is TGTGCCATCAGTGACCCTGGGACAGGGAGTCATCACGAGCAGTACGTC.

The chain uses TRBV14 and TRBJ1-4; D uncertain. CDR3 size: 15 residues. V shed 2 bases and J shed 5 bases, with 12 bases lying between them. Germline V lookup: CDR1 SGHDN, CDR2 FVKESK. DNA of the CDR3: TGTGCCAGCAGCCAACTATCGGGAAGGAATGAAAAACTGTTTTTT. Translating it yields CASSQLSGRNEKLFF.

The chain joins TRBV6-5 to TRBJ1-1; tentative D call: TRBD1 (6 bases). Trimming removed 2 bases at V and 2 bases at J, with 12 bases between. Per germline, CDR1 MNHEY and CDR2 SVGAGI. This CDR3 is built from 15 residues. As DNA, the CDR3 is TGTGCCAGCAGTTACGGGGGGGCTATCAACACTGAAGCTTTCTTT. Translating gives CASSYGGAINTEAFF.